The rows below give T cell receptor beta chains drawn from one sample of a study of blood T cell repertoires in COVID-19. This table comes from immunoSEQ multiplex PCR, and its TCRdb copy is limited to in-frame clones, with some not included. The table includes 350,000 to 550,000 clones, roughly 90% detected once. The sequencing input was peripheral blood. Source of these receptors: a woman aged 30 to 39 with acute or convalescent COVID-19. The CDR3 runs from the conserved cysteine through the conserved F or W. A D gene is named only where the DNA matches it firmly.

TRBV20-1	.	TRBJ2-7	TGCAGTGCACGCCCCCTCGGGCAGTACTTC	CSARPLGQYF
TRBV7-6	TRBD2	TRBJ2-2	TGTGCCAGCAGCTTAGCCTATGGTAGCGGGGGCGACTCGAACACCGGGGAGCTGTTTTTT	CASSLAYGSGGDSNTGELFF
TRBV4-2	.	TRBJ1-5	TGTGCCAGCAGCCAAGATCTAGGGGCCAATCAGCCCCAGCATTTT	CASSQDLGANQPQHF
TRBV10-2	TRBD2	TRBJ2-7	TGCGCCAGCACCCCCTTAAACCTAGCGGCGAACGAGCAGTACTTC	CASTPLNLAANEQYF
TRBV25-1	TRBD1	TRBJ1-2	TGTGCCAGCAGTGAGATGGGACAGGGATATAACTATGGCTACACCTTC	CASSEMGQGYNYGYTF
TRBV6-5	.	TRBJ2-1	TGTGCCAGCAGTTTTTATCGGACAAATAATGAGCAGTTCTTC	CASSFYRTNNEQFF
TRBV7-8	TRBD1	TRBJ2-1	TGTGCCAGCAGCTCCCGACAGGGGGCGCGCAATGAGCAGTTCTTC	CASSSRQGARNEQFF
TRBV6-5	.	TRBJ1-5	TGTGCCAGCAGCGGAGCAAATGGGCAGCCCCAGCATTTT	CASSGANGQPQHF
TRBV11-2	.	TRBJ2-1	TGTGCCAGCAGCTTAGAGAGAGGGATAAATCTCTACAATGAGCAGTTCTTC	CASSLERGINLYNEQFF
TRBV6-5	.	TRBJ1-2	TGTGCCAGCAGTATCTCCGGGACACTGGATGGCTACACCTTC	CASSISGTLDGYTF